The T cell receptor beta chain described here comes from a study of shared clonotypes between healthy human individuals. About the study: Serving as donors were a couple of women and a few men, whose ages spanned 18 to 49.

This clone was recorded many times. The antigen remains undetermined. Notes on the study in general: A handful of donors showed sharing of approximately 5% of naive CD4 clonotypes.

Each PCR replicate from the sorted subsets contained 150 to 250 ng DNA, which is about 31,000 T cell genomes. The protocol was immunoSEQ multiplex PCR, while the TCRdb copy is restricted to in-frame clones and leaves out a portion. The data contain 600,000 to 750,000 clones, less than 80% of them singletons. The sample consisted of memory CD4+ T cells sorted from blood. Documented subset: CD45RA-negative fraction. The TCR originated in a woman in her 30s in good health.

The CDR3 DNA reads TGTGCCAGTAGCCTCCTAGGATCCAGAGACGAGCAGTACTTC. Protein: CASSLLGSRDEQYF. The chain links TRBV19 to TRBJ2-7; no definite D call. From germline, CDR1 is LNHDA and CDR2 SQIVND (reference sequence). The CDR3 totals 14 residues. The ends were cut back, 6 bases at V and 5 bases at J, with 17 bases in the middle. The variable domain in full, with the rest retrieved from reference TRBV19 and TRBJ2-7, is DGGITQSPKYLFRKEGQNVTLSCEQNLNHDAMYWYRQDPGQGLRLIYYSQIVNDFQKGDIAEGYSVSREKKESFPLTVTSAQKNPTAFYLCASSLLGSRDEQYFGPGTRLTVT.